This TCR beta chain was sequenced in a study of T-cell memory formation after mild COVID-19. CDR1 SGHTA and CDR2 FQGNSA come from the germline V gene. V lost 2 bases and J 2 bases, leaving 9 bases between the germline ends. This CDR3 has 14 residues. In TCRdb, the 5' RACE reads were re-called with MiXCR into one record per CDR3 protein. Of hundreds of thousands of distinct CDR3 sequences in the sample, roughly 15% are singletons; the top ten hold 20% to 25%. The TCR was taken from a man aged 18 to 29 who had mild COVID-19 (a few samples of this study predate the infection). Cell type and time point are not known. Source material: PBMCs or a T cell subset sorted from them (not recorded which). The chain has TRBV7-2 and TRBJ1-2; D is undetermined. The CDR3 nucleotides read TGTGCCAGCAGCTTATTAGTCAGGAACTATGGCTACACCTTC. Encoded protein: CASSLLVRNYGYTF.